These 23 T cell receptor beta chains originate from one sample sequenced in a study of regulatory T cells in long-lasting Graves disease. The TCR beta library used iRepertoire HTBI primers with Arm-PCR amplification of CDR3. TCRdb re-called the multiplex PCR reads through MiXCR, storing one row per CDR3 protein. This sample has roughly 420,000 distinct CDR3 sequences, with less than 20% found just once. Time point denoted: newly diagnosed GD, antithyroid drugs for less than 3 months. TCR sequences were obtained from RNA taken from PBMCs. These same data were also listed under a study on T cells in Graves' hyperthyroidism and ophthalmopathy.

The sequencing here drew on peripheral blood mononuclear cells (PBMCs), taken at new diagnosis, from a patient treated with antithyroid drugs. These receptors all come from a woman aged 25-40 years with Graves disease.

V gene TRBV15 combines with J gene TRBJ2-1; the match to TRBD1 covers 7 bases. CDR3 length: 17 amino acids. V lost 1 base to trimming and J lost 5 bases; unmatched junction nucleotides: 11. Germline V lookup: CDR1 LNHNV, CDR2 YYDKDF (reference sequence). The CDR3 DNA follows: TGTGCCACCAGCAGAGGGTTGGGACAGAATTTGGACAATGAGCAGTTCTTC. Translating gives CATSRGLGQNLDNEQFF. Using reference TRBV15 and TRBJ2-1 for the parts outside the CDR3, the full variable domain is DAMVIQNPRYQVTQFGKPVTLSCSQTLNHNVMYWYQQKSSQAPKLLFHYYDKDFNNEADTPDNFQSRRPNTSFCFLDIRSPGLGDTAMYLCATSRGLGQNLDNEQFFGPGTRLTVL.

This clonotype occurred many times. The chain joins TRBV7-9 to TRBJ2-7; 7 bases align to TRBD1. CDR1 is SEHNR, CDR2 FQNEAQ, per germline (reference sequence). The V gene end was trimmed by 3 bases and the J gene end by 1 base; junction bases not matched to a gene: 3. The CDR3 runs 14 residues. The chain's CDR3 is CASSFQGESYEQYF. Written as DNA, the CDR3 is TGTGCCAGCAGCTTCCAGGGGGAATCCTACGAGCAGTACTTC.

The chain carries TRBV5-1 and TRBJ1-3; D is perhaps TRBD1 (5 bases). Germline CDR1 and CDR2: SGHRS and YFSETQ. The CDR3 has 16 residues. V lost 4 bases and J lost 3, with 17 bases in between. This CDR3 is CASSMGTGPLGNTIYF. The CDR3 DNA reads TGCGCCAGCAGCATGGGGACGGGACCCCTTGGAAACACCATATATTTT.

With regard to this clonotype: Since a far larger clone is one base different, this is likely a read error. The CDR3 sequence is CASSSLAGARNEQYF. The CDR3 bases are TGTGCCAGCAGCTCCCTAGCGGGTGCGCGCAATGAGCAGTACTTC. This chain links TRBV11-2 with TRBJ2-7, with 8 bases lining up with TRBD2. This CDR3 has 15 residues. Germline V gene lookup returns CDR1 SGHAT and CDR2 FQNNGV. The V gene end was trimmed by 4 bases and the J gene end by 7 bases; junction bases not matched to a gene: 12.

The genes are TRBV7-3 and TRBJ2-6, with TRBD2 matching 14 bases. Germline CDR1 SGHTA, CDR2 FQGTGA. Germline trimming cut 4 bases from V and 0 bases from J; bases unmatched to any gene: 11. This CDR3 comprises 21 residues. CDR3 nucleotides: TGTGCCAGCAGCTCCCTGGGACTAGCGGGAGTCCCTAACTCTGGGGCCAACGTCCTGACTTTC. Translated: CASSSLGLAGVPNSGANVLTF.

This clonotype was picked up many times. The V call is TRBV11-2, the J call TRBJ2-1; D is undetermined. CDR3 length equals 15 residues. The V gene lost 1 base and the J gene lost 6 bases, with 13 bases spanning the gap. Germline V gene data show CDR1 as SGHAT and CDR2 as FQNNGV. The CDR3 nucleotides are TGTGCCAGCAGCTTAGGCCTTAACAATGGCAATGAGCAGTTCTTC. Translating gives CASSLGLNNGNEQFF.

This clonotype was detected only a few times. The chain recombines TRBV19 with TRBJ2-1; TRBD2 aligns across 7 bases. CDR1 is LNHDA, CDR2 SQIVND, per germline (reference sequence). This CDR3 has 14 residues. V dropped 9 bases and J dropped 4; count of bases not matched to a gene: 9. CDR3 DNA: TGTGCCAGCAGGGAGGTGGGAGGGTACAATGAGCAGTTCTTC. It encodes CASREVGGYNEQFF.

This clonotype was recorded at least ten times. The rearrangement links TRBV7-2 to TRBJ2-2, with D hard to call. Germline CDR1 SGHTA, CDR2 FQGNSA. CDR3 length equals 17 residues. V was cut by 5 bases and J by 2 bases, with 18 bases left in between. The CDR3 DNA follows: TGTGCCAGCAGCCCCACCTGGGCCGACCTTAACACCGGGGAGCTGTTTTTT. This gives the protein CASSPTWADLNTGELFF.

This clonotype was detected many times. CDR3 nucleotide sequence: TGTGCCAGCAGTTTCCCTGGGGGGTACGAGCAGTACTTC. As protein: CASSFPGGYEQYF. The chain combines TRBV6-5 with TRBJ2-7; D is possibly TRBD2 (6 bases). V lost 4 bases, J lost 4 bases, and 11 bases lay in between. The V gene's germline CDR1 is MNHEY and CDR2 SVGAGI. The CDR3 consists of 13 residues.

This clonotype has more than one count but fewer than ten. V and J are TRBV5-1 and TRBJ2-7, with 9 bases that match TRBD1. In germline, CDR1 is SGHRS, CDR2 YFSETQ. The CDR3 contains 16 residues. V gave up 4 bases and J gave up 0 bases; unmatched junction bases: 8. CDR3 sequence reads: CASSATGGLGSYEQYF. Here the CDR3 DNA reads TGCGCCAGCAGCGCTACAGGGGGCCTTGGCTCCTACGAGCAGTACTTC. The full variable domain, with the rest looked up from reference TRBV5-1 and TRBJ2-7, is KAGVTQTPRYLIKTRGQQVTLSCSPISGHRSVSWYQQTPGQGLQFLFEYFSETQRNKGNFPGRFSGRQFSNSRSEMNVSTLELGDSALYLCASSATGGLGSYEQYFGPGTRLTVT.

The V and J genes are TRBV6-1 and TRBJ2-7; D remains ambiguous. Germline V lookup: CDR1 MNHNS, CDR2 SASEGT. V was trimmed by 6 bases and J by 9 bases, leaving 9 bases between them. The CDR3 consists of 10 residues. In DNA form, the CDR3 reads TGTGCCAGCAGCGGTTTTGGGCAGTACTTC. This codes for CASSGFGQYF.

To note about this clonotype: A much larger clone is a single base away; this may be a read error. The missing conserved phenylalanine or tryptophan at the end of this CDR3 makes a read error likely. The rearrangement uses TRBV12-3 or TRBV12-4 and TRBJ2-2; 7 positions match TRBD1. This CDR3 spans 14 amino acids. V shed 6 bases and J 1 base; nucleotides not matched to a gene: 2. CDR3 residues: CASRRTGNTGELFL. The CDR3 DNA reads as TGTGCCAGCAGACGGACAGGGAACACCGGGGAGCTGTTTCTT.

This clonotype was found many times. V usage is TRBV3-1 and J usage is TRBJ1-2, with D hard to call. CDR3 length: 17 residues. Germline assignment: CDR1 LGHDT and CDR2 YNNKEL (reference sequence). V dropped 0 bases and J dropped 7 bases, with 21 bases sitting between them. This CDR3 is CASSQDSEVPRSSGYTF. Written as DNA, the CDR3 is TGTGCCAGCAGCCAAGATTCAGAGGTACCACGCTCGAGTGGCTACACCTTC.

This clonotype was recorded at least ten times. The chain recombines TRBV5-1 with TRBJ2-2; 11 positions agree with TRBD2. Germline lookup yields CDR1 SGHRS and CDR2 YFSETQ. V lost 0 bases and J lost 3; bases outside the gene matches: 1. The CDR3 has 16 residues. CDR3 DNA sequence: TGCGCCAGCAGCTTGGGACTAGCGGGATACACCGGGGAGCTGTTTTTT. This codes for CASSLGLAGYTGELFF.

This clonotype was recorded many times. CDR3 residues: CASSPRPEGEKLFF. In DNA form, the CDR3 reads TGTGCCAGCAGCCCTAGACCAGAGGGCGAAAAACTGTTTTTT. The chain uses TRBV7-2 and TRBJ1-4, with D unclear. Germline CDR1 and CDR2: SGHTA and FQGNSA. V lost 5 bases and J lost 8, with 15 bases in between. This CDR3 contains 14 residues.

This clonotype came up many times. For the CDR3, the DNA is TGTGCCAGCAGCCAAGTTACCCCCCCTTGGGACCAGTACTTC. As protein: CASSQVTPPWDQYF. The gene calls are TRBV3-1 and TRBJ2-5, with D unclear. Trimming shortened V by 1 base and J by 10 bases, and 16 bases separated the two germline ends. The germline gives CDR1 LGHDT, CDR2 YNNKEL (reference sequence). This CDR3 spans 14 amino acids.

This clonotype appeared many times. The chain carries TRBV20-1 and TRBJ2-2; 11 positions match TRBD2. V shed 2 bases, J shed 8 bases, and the junction held 16 bases outside the gene matches. Germline-derived CDR1 and CDR2 are DFQATT and SNEGSKA (reference sequence). This CDR3 contains 18 residues. DNA of the CDR3: TGCAGTGCTAGACCAATTAGCTTACTAGCGGGAGTATTGGGGGAGCTGTTTTTT. Translated: CSARPISLLAGVLGELFF.

This clonotype occurred many times. The chain employs TRBV28 and TRBJ1-1; D unresolved. Germline V gene data show CDR1 as MDHEN and CDR2 as SYDVKM. The CDR3 has 14 amino acids. V was cut by 1 base and J by 0 bases, with 6 bases left in between. The CDR3 DNA follows: TGTGCCAGCAGTTTATACGGTGTGAACACTGAAGCTTTCTTT. This encodes CASSLYGVNTEAFF.

The chain couples TRBV20-1 to TRBJ1-3; unclear D gene. The V end lost 1 base, the J end lost 1 base, and 5 bases lay between the germline ends. The germline CDR1 and CDR2 sequences are DFQATT and SNEGSKA (reference sequence). The CDR3 has 13 amino acids. The CDR3 DNA reads as TGCAGTGCTAGAGGTCGATCTGGAAACACCATATATTTT. Its translation: CSARGRSGNTIYF.

This clonotype has ten or more counts. The chain combines TRBV12-3 or TRBV12-4 with TRBJ1-4; no clear D gene. The ends were cut back, 7 bases at V and 8 bases at J, with 17 bases in the middle. This CDR3 spans 14 amino acids. The CDR3 here is CASTSGRGPEKLFF. In nucleotides, the CDR3 is TGTGCCAGCACCTCGGGGAGAGGGCCGGAAAAACTGTTTTTT.

As for this clonotype: The junction differs from germline at one of its ends, possibly a read error. The chain links TRBV29-1 to TRBJ2-4; D is undetermined. The germline gives CDR1 SQVTM, CDR2 ANQGSEA. The CDR3 is 12 amino acids. The CDR3 is CGVRLQKNIQYF. The CDR3, as DNA: TGCGGCGTTCGTCTACAGAAAAACATTCAGTACTTC.

This clonotype has more than one count but fewer than ten. V is TRBV6-1 and J is TRBJ1-4; D remains unclear. Germline-derived CDR1 and CDR2 are MNHNS and SASEGT. The CDR3 extends over 13 amino acids. Trimming left V 3 bases short and J 8 bases short, with 10 bases between. The CDR3 protein is CASSEGGGEKLFF. CDR3 nucleotide sequence: TGTGCCAGCAGTGAGGGAGGAGGAGAAAAACTGTTTTTT.

This clonotype was observed many times. The chain employs TRBV11-3 and TRBJ1-1; 8 nucleotides line up with TRBD1. Unmatched junction bases numbered 4, after V lost 6 bases and J lost 1 base. The germline V gene encodes CDR1 SGHNT and CDR2 YENEEA. The CDR3 is 14 amino acids. In DNA form, the CDR3 reads TGTGCCAGCAGTGCTACAGGGGGGAACACTGAAGCTTTCTTT. Its protein product is CASSATGGNTEAFF.